This passage covers 16 T cell receptor beta chains from one sample sequenced in a study of blood T cells in healthy people across ages. The authors ran a second PCR of about 7 to 11 cycles using a sample-barcoded 5' primer and a J-beta primer mix. In TCRdb, the 5' RACE reads were re-called with MiXCR into one record per CDR3 protein. The sample includes more than 1,400,000 distinct CDR3 sequences, about 43% of them seen just once. The specimen sequenced was blood. Receptors originate from a woman in her late teens or twenties in good health.

The chain combines TRBV20-1 with TRBJ1-1; D is perhaps TRBD1 (5 bases). V was clipped by 0 bases and J by 10 bases, with 15 bases between them. Germline values: CDR1 DFQATT, CDR2 SNEGSKA (reference sequence). The CDR3 consists of 13 residues. Here the CDR3 DNA reads TGCAGTGCTAGAGATGGTCCCTGGGGGGTAGCTTTCTTT. The encoded protein is CSARDGPWGVAFF.

In regard to this clonotype: A much bigger clone sits one base away, suggesting this may be a read error. V usage is TRBV28 and J usage is TRBJ2-5; D not resolved. Trimming took 5 bases from V and 7 from J, leaving 11 bases between them. Germline V CDR1 and CDR2: MDHEN, SYDVKM. The CDR3 length is 12 residues. This CDR3 reads CASSRFKGTQYF. DNA for the CDR3: TGTGCCAGCAGTCGGTTTAAGGGGACCCAGTACTTC.

The chain combines TRBV21-1 with TRBJ1-1. TRBV21-1 is tagged as a pseudogene. This CDR3 has 14 amino acids. CDR3 in DNA: TGTGCCAGCAGCAAGCCAGTGATGAACACTGAAGCTTTCTTT. Protein product: CASSKPVMNTEAFF.

The V gene is TRBV6-2 or TRBV6-3, the J gene TRBJ1-1; D is undetermined. V lost 2 bases and J 6 bases, leaving 7 bases between the germline ends. From germline, CDR1 is MNHEY and CDR2 SVGEGT. The CDR3 loop spans 12 amino acids. The CDR3, as DNA: TGTGCCAGCAGTTACCCCCACCCTGAAGCTTTCTTT. Its translation: CASSYPHPEAFF.

CDR3 residues: CASSHYDRTDSYEQYF. CDR3 DNA: TGCGCCAGCAGCCACTATGACAGGACAGACTCCTACGAGCAGTACTTC. The genes are TRBV4-1 and TRBJ2-7; the D gene is possibly TRBD1 (6 bases). The CDR3 spans 16 residues. Germline V lookup: CDR1 MGHRA, CDR2 YSYEKL. Trimming stripped 3 bases from V and 0 bases from J, with 15 bases between.

This clonotype has more than one count but fewer than ten. The chain carries TRBV7-2 and TRBJ1-5, with 9 bases lining up with TRBD1. CDR3 length equals 15 residues. CDR1 is SGHTA and CDR2 is FQGNSA in the germline V gene. The trim removed 5 bases at V and 5 bases at J, leaving 7 bases unmatched. CDR3 DNA sequence: TGTGCCAGCAGCCGGGACAGGGATATTGATCAGCCCCAGCATTTT. It codes for CASSRDRDIDQPQHF.

This clonotype appeared a single time. V usage is TRBV6-2 or TRBV6-3 and J usage is TRBJ2-3; a possible D gene is TRBD2 (5 bases). V was pared by 6 bases and J by 5 bases, with 21 bases between. The V gene's germline CDR1 is MNHEY and CDR2 SVGEGT. The CDR3 sequence is 16 residues long. CDR3 nucleotide sequence: TGTGCCAGCAGGGGCTTCCCGGGATCGAGGGAAGATACGCAGTATTTT. Protein sequence: CASRGFPGSREDTQYF.

About this clonotype itself: A read error may be the cause here, since a much bigger clone is one base away. This chain links TRBV12-3 or TRBV12-4 with TRBJ2-5; unclear D gene. The CDR3 has 13 amino acids. CDR3: CAISSLSYETQYF. The DNA of the CDR3 is TGTGCCATCAGTTCCCTCTCTTATGAGACCCAGTACTTC.

In its sample, this clonotype was seen once. The rearrangement links TRBV9 to TRBJ1-6; D call uncertain. Trimming cost V 4 bases and J 5 bases, with 19 bases left between them. The CDR3 loop spans 17 amino acids. The V gene's germline CDR1 is SGDLS and CDR2 YYNGEE. This CDR3 is CASSLSSLEGNNSPLHF. Written as DNA, the CDR3 is TGTGCCAGCAGCCTTTCGAGCCTTGAGGGAAATAATTCACCCCTCCACTTT.

This chain uses TRBV10-3 with TRBJ2-5, with D unresolved. Germline CDR1 ENHRY, CDR2 SYGVKD. The V and J ends lost 3 bases and 1 base respectively, with 12 bases between them. CDR3 length equals 15 residues. CDR3 DNA: TGTGCCATCAGTGATGCCAGTAGCCCCCAAGAGACCCAGTACTTC. Translation gives CAISDASSPQETQYF.

J is TRBJ2-7 and V is TRBV2; TRBD1 matches 10 bases. Looked up from germline, CDR1 is SNHLY and CDR2 is FYNNEI. V gave up 7 bases and J gave up 5 bases; unmatched junction bases: 14. CDR3 length: 16 residues. CDR3: CASTKGGQGRYDEQYF. The CDR3 nucleotides read TGTGCCAGCACCAAAGGGGGACAGGGGAGGTACGACGAGCAGTACTTC.

In its sample, this clonotype was seen a few times. The rearrangement joins TRBV7-2 to TRBJ1-1, with TRBD1 matching over 9 bases. Germline lookup yields CDR1 SGHTA and CDR2 FQGNSA. There are 16 residues in the CDR3. Germline trimming cut 5 bases from V and 5 bases from J; bases unmatched to any gene: 12. The CDR3 spells CASSPRTGGSQTEAFF. Written as DNA, the CDR3 is TGTGCCAGCAGCCCCCGAACAGGGGGCAGTCAAACTGAAGCTTTCTTT.

This sequence joins TRBV21-1 and TRBJ1-5. TRBV21-1 is termed a pseudogene. The CDR3 is made up of 17 amino acids. The CDR3 protein is CASSNGGRGNSNQPQHF. In nucleotides, the CDR3 is TGTGCCAGCAGCAACGGGGGGAGGGGGAATAGCAATCAGCCCCAGCATTTT.

The chain has TRBV20-1 and TRBJ1-2; no clear D gene. Germline-derived CDR1 and CDR2 are DFQATT and SNEGSKA (reference sequence). The V end lost 4 bases, the J end lost 1 base, and 13 bases lay between the germline ends. CDR3 size: 14 residues. This chain's CDR3 is CSANLGRDNYGYTF. CDR3 coding DNA: TGCAGTGCTAACCTAGGAAGAGATAACTATGGCTACACCTTC.

The V call is TRBV12-3 or TRBV12-4, the J call TRBJ1-1; TRBD1 is a possible D gene (6 bases). Trimming left V 6 bases short and J 10 bases short, with 15 bases between. This CDR3 has 12 amino acids. The CDR3 protein is CASRSDRLRAFF. The CDR3, as DNA: TGTGCCAGCAGGTCCGACAGGCTTCGAGCTTTCTTT.

This sequence joins TRBV27 and TRBJ1-1; D remains ambiguous. CDR1 is MNHEY and CDR2 is SMNVEV in the germline V gene (reference sequence). Trimming removed 5 bases at V and 0 bases at J, with 13 bases between. The CDR3 covers 15 residues. The CDR3 DNA is TGTGCCAGCAGTCCCCTACGCGGTTTGAACACTGAAGCTTTCTTT. It codes for CASSPLRGLNTEAFF.